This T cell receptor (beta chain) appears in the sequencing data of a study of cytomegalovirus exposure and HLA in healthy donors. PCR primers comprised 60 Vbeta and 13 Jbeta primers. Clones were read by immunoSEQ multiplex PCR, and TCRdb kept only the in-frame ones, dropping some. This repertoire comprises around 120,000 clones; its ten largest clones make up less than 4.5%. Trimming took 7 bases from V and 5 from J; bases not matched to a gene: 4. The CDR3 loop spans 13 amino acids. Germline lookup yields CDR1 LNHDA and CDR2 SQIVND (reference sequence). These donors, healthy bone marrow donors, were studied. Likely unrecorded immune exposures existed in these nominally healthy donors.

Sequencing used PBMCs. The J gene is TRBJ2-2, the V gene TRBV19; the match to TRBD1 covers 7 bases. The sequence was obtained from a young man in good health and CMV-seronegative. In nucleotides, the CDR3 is TGTGCCAGTATGACAGGGTTGACCGGGGAGCTGTTTTTT. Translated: CASMTGLTGELFF. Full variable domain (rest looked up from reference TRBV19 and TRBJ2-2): DGGITQSPKYLFRKEGQNVTLSCEQNLNHDAMYWYRQDPGQGLRLIYYSQIVNDFQKGDIAEGYSVSREKKESFPLTVTSAQKNPTAFYLCASMTGLTGELFFGEGSRLTVL.